This T cell receptor beta chain was captured by sequencing in a study of Ad26.COV2.S vaccination and SARS-CoV-2 variants (dated by TCRdb to the early 2020s). Concerning the study at large: Donors in the vaccine arm were drawn from COV1001, a phase I-IIa trial of Ad26.COV2.S in healthy adults that was multicentre, randomized, double-blind and placebo-controlled. Ad26.COV2.S was given intramuscularly at 5x10^10 or 1x10^11 viral particles, as a single shot or as two shots 56 days apart. The specificity and breadth of SARS-CoV-2-reactive T cell receptors after Ad26.COV2.S vaccination were assessed by TCRbeta repertoire sequencing. The TCR-sequenced set comprised around 30 samples: roughly 19 Ad26.COV2.S vaccine recipients, 5 placebo recipients and 8 SARS-CoV-2 convalescent individuals. Participants in the trial were split at random into five groups of five each, receiving low-dose or high-dose Ad26.COV2.S once or twice, or else placebo on both occasions. Blinding of investigators to trial group allocation was maintained during experiments and outcome assessment. Paper-wide results and their limitations: Substantial breadth of spike-specific CD8+ and CD4+ T cell responses was reported after vaccination. Higher spike-specific TCR breadth was observed in Ad26.COV2.S recipients than in placebo recipients (P = 0.0014). Vaccine and placebo recipients had comparable non-spike TCR breadth, which fits with the vaccine containing only spike. It was noted by the authors that total T cell responses may have been underestimated by the TCR breadth and depth analyses. The study was not powered to compare responses between vaccine doses or regimens.

To note about this clone: The specificity of this receptor is unknown. No qualities accompany the bases; no much larger clone lies one base away.

The immunoSEQ Assay was used to sequence TCRbeta CDR3 regions. After extraction, genomic DNA underwent amplification by bias-controlled multiplex PCR, followed by high-throughput sequencing. The authors processed their data as follows. To quantify the absolute abundance of each unique TCRbeta CDR3 region, sequences were collapsed and filtered. Usable DNA was measured by amplifying reference genes present in all nucleated cells, and TCRbeta template counts were normalized to that usable DNA to estimate T cell fraction. Repertoire TCRs were annotated as SARS-CoV-2-specific by exact matching of V gene, CDR3 amino acid sequence and J gene to a known reactive TCR set. The reference SARS-CoV-2 TCR set was derived from MIRA and filtered for enrichment in COVID-19-positive ImmuneCODE repertoires, a step that removed public or cross-reactive TCRs. Drawing on the MIRA antigens, annotated TCRs were analysed further at the level of specific ORF or position within ORF. Breadth was defined as the number of annotated unique rearrangements divided by the total number of unique productive rearrangements, and depth was defined as the summed frequency of the annotated unique rearrangements. Two-sided Wilcoxon rank-sum tests were used to compare TCR breadth between groups. TCRdb took over this immuneACCESS table, retaining in-frame rearrangements with V and J assigned. Such tables are incomplete; in checked studies, under half of the missing clones stem from an unresolved V gene, and the remainder is unexplained. V and J calls and clone size are those listed in that table; D and trimming were worked out from the DNA. Across this sample there are some 270,000 clones, with around 88% seen only once. The ten largest clones represent less than 3% of the sample.

The sample's treatment or condition, from its label and the paper: 19 received Ad26.COV2.S at low or high dose, single or two shots; about 5 received placebo; per-sample allocation not given. For vaccine and placebo recipients, repertoires were sequenced using samples collected on day 63 after the first injection. Between 29 July and 7 August 2020, Cohort 1b enrolled 25 adults aged 18-55 years at one site in Boston, USA. As a vaccine, Ad26.COV2.S was a replication-incompetent adenovirus type 26 vector that expressed a prefusion-stabilized SARS-CoV-2 spike protein derived from the original Wuhan strain. The sequencing used peripheral blood, collected in a trial of Ad26.COV2.S vaccine versus placebo. The sequence was obtained from a person between 18 and 65 years old who received the Ad26.COV2.S COVID-19 vaccine or a placebo.

The CDR3 in this case is CASSGGGEWVEEQYF. The DNA sequence follows: TGTGCCAGCAGCGGCGGGGGCGAGTGGGTTGAGGAGCAGTACTTC. The rearranged segments are TRBV4-2 and TRBJ2-7; a tentative D match to TRBD2 spans 7 bases. From the germline V gene, CDR1 is LGHNA and CDR2 is YNFKEQ. The CDR3 contains 15 residues, cysteine and phenylalanine counted. CDR3 DNA is the only sequence kept; it has 45 bases, read in frame from the first base. V loses 5 bases of germline sequence and J loses 7 bases, and the interval between the two ends is 21 bases.